A single sample is the source of the 30 T cell receptor beta chains below, sequenced in a study of blood T cells in healthy people across ages. Primers used in a second PCR of roughly 6 to 12 cycles were a sample-barcoded 5' primer and a J-beta primer mix. TCRdb re-analysed the 5' RACE reads in MiXCR, keeping a single row per CDR3 protein. This table holds about 720,000 distinct CDR3 sequences, approximately 22% found once. Source material: blood. The source is an older man in good health.

This clonotype was found a few times. This chain connects TRBV7-7 to TRBJ2-3; no firm D call. The CDR3 loop spans 15 amino acids. Deletions cut 2 bases from V and 0 bases from J, with 9 bases between. The V gene's germline CDR1 is SSHAT and CDR2 FNYEAQ (reference sequence). For the CDR3, the DNA is TGTGCCAGCAGCTTAAGAGTAGCTAGCACAGATACGCAGTATTTT. This gives the protein CASSLRVASTDTQYF.

The chain uses TRBV24-1 and TRBJ1-1; weak D call: TRBD1 (6 bases). This CDR3 comprises 15 residues. V was cut by 4 bases and J by 1 base, with 12 bases left in between. Germline CDR1 and CDR2: KGHDR and SFDVKD. The CDR3 nucleotides are TGTGCCACCAGTGAAACCGGGACACCGAACACTGAAGCTTTCTTT. It codes for CATSETGTPNTEAFF.

This clonotype was recorded at least ten times. The rearrangement uses TRBV7-9 and TRBJ1-4; 7 bases agree with TRBD1. The V gene's germline CDR1 is SEHNR and CDR2 FQNEAQ (reference sequence). The CDR3 length is 13 residues. V was clipped by 6 bases and J by 8 bases; unmatched bases: 6. The CDR3 nucleotides read TGTGCCAGCAGTTGGGCAGGGGGAGAAAAACTGTTTTTT. Amino acid sequence: CASSWAGGEKLFF.

About this clonotype itself: The junction departs from germline at one end; a sequencing error may be responsible. The V and J genes are TRBV28 and TRBJ1-1; TRBD1 is a possible D gene (5 bases). This CDR3 is 14 amino acids long. Germline CDR1 and CDR2: MDHEN and SYDVKM. CDR3 sequence: CASRLLRGNTEAFF. CDR3 sequence (DNA): TGTGCCAGCAGGTTATTGAGGGGGAACACTGAAGCTTTCTTT.

The chain couples TRBV9 to TRBJ2-1; D may be TRBD1 (5 bases). The V and J ends lost 6 bases and 5 bases respectively, with 9 bases between them. The length of the CDR3 is 12 residues. Germline V gene lookup returns CDR1 SGDLS and CDR2 YYNGEE. The CDR3 DNA sequence: TGTGCCAGCAAAGGGGCTCACAATGAGCAGTTCTTC. This gives the protein CASKGAHNEQFF.

This clonotype has more than one count but fewer than ten. The chain links TRBV13 to TRBJ2-7; no reliable D call. The CDR3 loop spans 14 amino acids. Trimming took off 8 bases at V and 6 bases at J, with 20 bases between the two ends. Germline lookup yields CDR1 PRHDT and CDR2 FYEKMQ (reference sequence). The CDR3 reads CASSPGGELIEQYF. In nucleotides, the CDR3 is TGTGCCAGCTCCCCGGGTGGGGAACTTATCGAGCAGTACTTC.

The chain couples TRBV20-1 to TRBJ2-5; TRBD1 matches at 8 bases. The CDR3 loop spans 12 amino acids. Per germline, CDR1 DFQATT and CDR2 SNEGSKA (reference sequence). In DNA, the CDR3 is TGCAGCGGAACAGGGGGCCAAGAGACCCAGTACTTC. As protein: CSGTGGQETQYF.

The chain combines TRBV24-1 with TRBJ1-1; D might be TRBD1 (5 bases). Trimming removed 2 bases at V and 5 bases at J, with 14 bases between. This CDR3 has 15 amino acids. Germline V CDR1 and CDR2: KGHDR, SFDVKD. The CDR3 sequence is CATSDSSGGWTEAFF. The DNA for the CDR3 is TGTGCCACCAGTGATTCTTCCGGGGGGTGGACTGAAGCTTTCTTT.

This clonotype has just a few counts. The chain is built from TRBV13 and TRBJ2-3, with TRBD2 identical over 12 bases. The CDR3 contains 15 residues. Trimming at V came to 6 bases and at J to 6 bases, leaving 7 bases not matched to a gene. In germline, CDR1 is PRHDT, CDR2 FYEKMQ (reference sequence). CDR3 DNA sequence: TGTGCCAGCAGTCGGCGACTAGCGGGGGTTGATACGCAGTATTTT. Translated, it gives CASSRRLAGVDTQYF.

This clonotype was recorded a few times. This rearrangement joins TRBV7-9 to TRBJ1-1; 7 bases align to TRBD1. The CDR3 has 15 residues. Losses at the gene ends were 5 bases for V and 5 bases for J; bases not matched to a gene: 11. The V gene's germline CDR1 is SEHNR and CDR2 FQNEAQ (reference sequence). CDR3 region: CASSRGQGVGTEAFF. In DNA, the CDR3 is TGTGCCAGCAGCCGAGGTCAGGGGGTGGGTACTGAAGCTTTCTTT.

The chain links TRBV20-1 to TRBJ2-3; TRBD2 agrees at 9 bases. V was clipped by 3 bases and J by 6 bases; unmatched bases: 7. The CDR3 runs 14 residues. The germline V gene has CDR1 DFQATT and CDR2 SNEGSKA (reference sequence). CDR3 protein: CSASGAGGWDTQYF. CDR3 DNA sequence: TGCAGTGCTAGCGGAGCGGGGGGTTGGGATACGCAGTATTTT.

CDR3 loop: CSARDDLAGVLSAQYF. CDR3 nucleotides: TGCAGTGCTAGAGACGACCTAGCGGGGGTCCTCTCGGCGCAGTATTTT. This chain links TRBV20-1 with TRBJ2-3; 10 nucleotides agree with TRBD2. Germline assignment: CDR1 DFQATT and CDR2 SNEGSKA (reference sequence). The CDR3 has 16 residues. V shed 0 bases and J 10 bases; nucleotides not matched to a gene: 13.

On this clonotype itself: One end of the junction fails to match germline, which may point to a read error. This chain uses TRBV20-1 with TRBJ2-3, with 10 bases fitting TRBD2. The CDR3 totals 16 residues. Per germline, CDR1 DFQATT and CDR2 SNEGSKA (reference sequence). In nucleotides, the CDR3 is TGCAGTGCTAGCGGTGGACTAGCGGTTAGCACAGATACGCAGTGTTTT. Translation: CSASGGLAVSTDTQCF.

This clonotype was detected only a few times. V is TRBV20-1 and J is TRBJ1-2; a weak D match, TRBD1 (6 bases). This CDR3 contains 14 residues. Trimming took 3 bases from V and 4 from J, leaving 15 bases between them. Germline V gene lookup returns CDR1 DFQATT and CDR2 SNEGSKA (reference sequence). The CDR3 DNA reads TGCAGTGCTAGTAACGACAGGACGTTCTATGGCTACACCTTC. Translation: CSASNDRTFYGYTF.

This clonotype has a handful of counts. V and J are TRBV3-1 and TRBJ2-2; D is possibly TRBD1 (5 bases). The ends were cut back, 0 bases at V and 5 bases at J, with 10 bases in the middle. Germline V gene lookup returns CDR1 LGHDT and CDR2 YNNKEL (reference sequence). This CDR3 has 15 residues. CDR3 protein: CASSQDVGQTGELFF. The CDR3 bases are TGTGCCAGCAGCCAAGATGTGGGGCAAACCGGGGAGCTGTTTTTT.

V usage is TRBV20-1 and J usage is TRBJ2-5; possible D gene TRBD2, 6 bases. The CDR3 extends over 12 amino acids. V lost 3 bases to trimming and J lost 5 bases, with 10 bases between them. Germline V CDR1 and CDR2: DFQATT, SNEGSKA (reference sequence). The CDR3 coding sequence is TGCAGTGCTAGGCGGCTAGCGGAGACCCAGTACTTC. It translates to CSARRLAETQYF.

The rearrangement uses TRBV12-3 or TRBV12-4 and TRBJ1-4; no reliable D call. CDR3 length equals 12 residues. Trimming took 4 bases from V and 8 from J, leaving 8 bases between them. CDR3 loop: CASSSVEEKLFF. For the CDR3, the DNA is TGTGCCAGCAGTTCGGTGGAGGAAAAACTGTTTTTT.

In this sample, this clonotype turned up a few times. The chain links TRBV20-1 to TRBJ2-5; D perhaps matches TRBD2 (6 bases). This CDR3 has 13 residues. Trimming left V 3 bases short and J 3 bases short, with 11 bases between. From germline, CDR1 is DFQATT and CDR2 SNEGSKA (reference sequence). The CDR3 spells CSARVAGKETQYF. CDR3 coding DNA: TGCAGTGCTAGGGTTGCGGGGAAAGAGACCCAGTACTTC.

This clonotype was seen only a few times. The chain combines TRBV12-3 or TRBV12-4 with TRBJ2-1; D may be TRBD1 (5 bases). Trimming shortened V by 3 bases and J by 8 bases, and 14 bases separated the two germline ends. The CDR3 spans 14 residues. The CDR3 region has the DNA TGTGCCAGCAGTTTCGACCTCTCCAGGGATGAGCAGTTCTTC. It translates to CASSFDLSRDEQFF.

This clonotype was picked up a small number of times. The rearrangement joins TRBV5-1 to TRBJ2-1; TRBD2 matches at 11 bases. V dropped 9 bases and J dropped 4; count of bases not matched to a gene: 6. The CDR3 extends over 14 amino acids. Germline lookup yields CDR1 SGHRS and CDR2 YFSETQ. In DNA form, the CDR3 reads TGCGCCACCAGACTAGCGGGGACGTACAATGAGCAGTTCTTC. Amino acids: CATRLAGTYNEQFF.

The chain couples TRBV20-1 to TRBJ1-1, with no clear D. The V and J ends lost 2 bases and 2 bases respectively, with 9 bases between them. The CDR3 consists of 13 residues. Germline values: CDR1 DFQATT, CDR2 SNEGSKA (reference sequence). CDR3 in amino acids: CSARRIPNTEAFF. The CDR3 DNA follows: TGCAGTGCTAGAAGGATACCTAACACTGAAGCTTTCTTT.

This clonotype came up a few times. V and J are TRBV7-9 and TRBJ2-2, with D unresolved. This CDR3 is 13 amino acids long. CDR1 is SEHNR and CDR2 is FQNEAQ in the germline V gene (reference sequence). Trimming stripped 5 bases from V and 6 bases from J, with 10 bases between. CDR3 coding DNA: TGTGCCAGCAGCCCCTCGGACCCCGGGGAGCTGTTTTTT. It specifies CASSPSDPGELFF.

This clonotype was counted at least ten times. The chain has TRBV11-2 and TRBJ1-6; TRBD1 matches at 7 bases. CDR1 is SGHAT, CDR2 FQNNGV, per germline. The CDR3 is 13 residues long. Trimming cost V 6 bases and J 6 bases; bases outside gene matches: 2. CDR3 DNA: TGTGCCAGCAGTCCAGGGGGTAATTCACCCCTCCACTTT. Its protein product is CASSPGGNSPLHF.

This clonotype was counted a few times. V is TRBV28 and J is TRBJ1-6; 9 bases fit TRBD1. The V gene end was trimmed by 7 bases and the J gene end by 7 bases; junction bases not matched to a gene: 8. The CDR3 totals 15 residues. Germline CDR1 MDHEN, CDR2 SYDVKM. CDR3 region: CASKLQGANNSPLHF. CDR3 sequence (DNA): TGTGCCAGCAAATTACAGGGGGCAAACAATTCACCCCTCCACTTT.

CDR3: CAWTQGSNTEAFF. CDR3 bases: TGTGCCTGGACACAGGGTTCGAACACTGAAGCTTTCTTT. V usage is TRBV30 and J usage is TRBJ1-1, with TRBD1 as a possible D gene (6 bases). Germline V CDR1 and CDR2: GTSNPN, SVGIG (reference sequence). The V gene lost 4 bases and the J gene lost 1 base, with 10 bases spanning the gap. The CDR3 spans 13 residues.

In its sample, this clonotype was seen a few times. A much larger clone is a single base away; this may be a read error. The chain links TRBV29-1 to TRBJ1-2; perhaps TRBD1 as D (5 bases). The V end lost 4 bases, the J end lost 1 base, and 7 bases lay between the germline ends. This CDR3 has 12 residues. Germline CDR1 SQVTM, CDR2 ANQGSEA. CDR3 nucleotide sequence: TGCAGCGTTGGACAGTTTAACTATGGCTACACCTTC. It translates to CSVGQFNYGYTF.

V and J are TRBV7-2 and TRBJ2-2, with D possibly being TRBD2 (6 bases). The V gene lost 4 bases and the J gene lost 8 bases, with 14 bases spanning the gap. Germline V CDR1 and CDR2: SGHTA, FQGNSA. The CDR3 runs 14 residues. Here the CDR3 reads CASSWSGPGGELFF. As DNA, the CDR3 is TGTGCCAGCAGCTGGAGCGGGCCTGGGGGGGAGCTGTTTTTT.

As DNA, the CDR3 is TGTGCCAGTAGTAACGACAGGGATACTCAGCCCCAGCATTTT. Translated: CASSNDRDTQPQHF. The chain employs TRBV19 and TRBJ1-5, with TRBD1 identical over 7 bases. The germline CDR1 and CDR2 sequences are LNHDA and SQIVND (reference sequence). This CDR3 region has 14 residues. The V segment lost 4 bases and the J segment 6 bases; nucleotides outside the gene matches: 6.

The rearrangement links TRBV5-1 to TRBJ2-1; tentatively, D is TRBD2 (5 bases). CDR1 SGHRS and CDR2 YFSETQ come from the germline V gene. Trimming removed 0 bases from V and 0 bases from J, with 10 bases in between. The CDR3 loop spans 16 amino acids. The CDR3 bases are TGCGCCAGCAGCTTGGTGATAGGGAGCTCCTACAATGAGCAGTTCTTC. It encodes CASSLVIGSSYNEQFF.

To note about this clonotype: A read error may produce the germline difference seen at one junction end. J is TRBJ2-7 and V is TRBV28; the D gene is possibly TRBD1 (5 bases). The CDR3 is 11 residues long. Germline loops: CDR1 MDHEN, CDR2 SYDVKM. CDR3 bases: TGTGCCAGCAGTTTATTCCAGGGCTTGGTCTTC. Amino acids: CASSLFQGLVF.